Following are 27 T cell receptor beta chains from one sample sequenced in a study of T cell repertoires in aging, cancer and after chemotherapy. TCR beta rearrangements were amplified from peripheral blood genomic DNA. A mixed TRB-A/B primer pool amplified rearranged TRB by multiplex touch-down PCR. Each CDR3 protein gets one entry after TCRdb re-called the multiplex PCR reads with MiXCR. The data show approximately 11,000 distinct CDR3 sequences, 40% seen once. Sequenced: blood. The receptors shown here come from a human donor in good health.

In its sample, this clonotype was seen a few times. V and J are TRBV27 and TRBJ2-1; the match to TRBD2 covers 7 bases. V gave up 5 bases and J gave up 9 bases; unmatched junction bases: 16. The germline V gene encodes CDR1 MNHEY and CDR2 SMNVEV (reference sequence). This CDR3 comprises 16 residues. CDR3 in DNA: TGTGCCAGCAGTCCGTGGACGGGGGGAGGGTCGGGTGAGCAGTTCTTC. The encoded protein is CASSPWTGGGSGEQFF.

As concerns this clonotype: One end of the junction is discordant with germline, which a read error may explain. This chain joins TRBV7-9 and TRBJ2-1, with 7 bases aligning to TRBD1. The CDR3 is 15 amino acids. Germline-derived CDR1 and CDR2 are SEHNR and FQNEAQ (reference sequence). The CDR3 loop is CASSFGTAVVDEKFF. In DNA, the CDR3 is TGTGCCAGCAGCTTTGGGACAGCCGTCGTGGATGAGAAGTTCTTC.

V usage is TRBV12-3 or TRBV12-4 and J usage is TRBJ1-3; possible D gene TRBD1, 5 bases. This CDR3 comprises 16 residues. With 6 bases removed from V and 0 bases from J, the gap between germline ends came to 15 bases. Here the CDR3 DNA reads TGTGCCAGCAGGGCTGACAGTAATCTCTCTGGAAACACCATATATTTT. Translation: CASRADSNLSGNTIYF.

CDR3 DNA: TGTGCCAGCAGTAATAGCCAGGGGGCGCTTGGCTACACCTTC. This codes for CASSNSQGALGYTF. The genes are TRBV6-5 and TRBJ1-2, with TRBD1 matching 8 bases. Germline V CDR1 and CDR2: MNHEY, SVGAGI. The CDR3 has 14 amino acids. Trimming at V came to 5 bases and at J to 7 bases, leaving 9 bases not matched to a gene.

The chain uses TRBV27 and TRBJ1-2, with 7 nucleotides matching TRBD1. In germline, CDR1 is MNHEY, CDR2 SMNVEV (reference sequence). V lost 8 bases to trimming and J lost 11 bases; unmatched junction nucleotides: 17. This CDR3 has 14 residues. The CDR3 region is CASATGQVGLKYTF. The CDR3, as DNA: TGTGCCAGCGCTACTGGACAGGTCGGGTTAAAATACACCTTC.

This clonotype was picked up a small number of times. The chain recombines TRBV29-1 with TRBJ1-5, with no clear D. The CDR3 runs 15 residues. Germline V lookup: CDR1 SQVTM, CDR2 ANQGSEA. V lost 7 bases, J lost 4 bases, and 20 bases lay in between. The CDR3 spells CSAADGLLGNQPQHF. The CDR3, as DNA: TGCAGCGCGGCCGATGGGTTGTTGGGGAATCAGCCCCAGCATTTT.

This sequence joins TRBV6-5 and TRBJ1-2; 8 bases line up with TRBD1. Germline V gene data show CDR1 as MNHEY and CDR2 as SVGAGI. The ends lost 2 bases at V and 2 bases at J; junction bases unmatched: 10. The CDR3 totals 17 residues. The CDR3 sequence is CASSYDVRGPLNYGYTF. CDR3 DNA: TGTGCCAGCAGTTACGACGTCAGGGGGCCTCTAAACTATGGCTACACCTTC.

This clonotype was seen more than once but under ten times. The chain uses TRBV5-5 and TRBJ1-6; D might be TRBD1 (5 bases). The V end was cut by 3 bases, the J end by 9 bases, with 13 bases between. The CDR3 is 14 residues long. Germline values: CDR1 SGHKS, CDR2 YYEKEE (reference sequence). In DNA, the CDR3 is TGTGCCAGCAGCTCGCAGGGAGGAGTTTCACCCCTCCACTTT. It translates to CASSSQGGVSPLHF.

This clonotype came up a few times. The chain combines TRBV29-1 with TRBJ1-2, with D uncertain. The V end was cut by 7 bases, the J end by 1 base, with 10 bases between. CDR1 and CDR2 from the germline V gene are SQVTM and ANQGSEA. The length of the CDR3 is 12 residues. The CDR3 protein is CSAATLNYGYTF. For the CDR3, the DNA is TGCAGCGCCGCCACCCTTAACTATGGCTACACCTTC.

This rearrangement joins TRBV18 to TRBJ2-3, with 8 bases fitting TRBD2. This CDR3 is 15 amino acids long. The V gene's germline CDR1 is KGHSH and CDR2 LQKENI. V lost 6 bases and J lost 2; bases outside the gene matches: 7. The CDR3 sequence: CASSLTSVNTDTQYF. The CDR3 DNA reads as TGTGCCAGCTCCCTGACTAGCGTTAACACAGATACGCAGTATTTT.

V is TRBV7-6 and J is TRBJ2-1, with TRBD2 identical over 11 bases. The CDR3 sequence is 15 residues long. J lost 8 bases, V lost 2 bases, and 5 bases had no gene match. The germline gives CDR1 SGHVS, CDR2 FNYEAQ. The CDR3 protein is CASSLSSGGADEQFF. As DNA, the CDR3 is TGTGCCAGCAGCTTAAGTAGCGGGGGGGCAGATGAGCAGTTCTTC.

The CDR3 DNA sequence: TGTGCCAGCAGTGAATGGTGGGGGGAGACCCAGTACTTC. It yields the protein CASSEWWGETQYF. The chain recombines TRBV6-5 with TRBJ2-5; D possibly uses TRBD1 or TRBD2 (5 bases each). This CDR3 is 13 amino acids long. CDR1 and CDR2 from the germline V gene are MNHEY and SVGAGI. V was pared by 5 bases and J by 5 bases, with 12 bases between.

The J gene is TRBJ2-7, the V gene TRBV12-5, with a possible D match to TRBD2 (5 bases). The CDR3 contains 15 residues. Germline V lookup: CDR1 LGHNT, CDR2 FRNRAP. Trimming cost V 3 bases and J 4 bases, with 16 bases left between them. In DNA form, the CDR3 reads TGTGCTAGTGGTTTCCAAACAAGCGGTCAGTACGAGCAGTACTTC. The encoded protein is CASGFQTSGQYEQYF.

The chain has TRBV4-1 and TRBJ2-5, with 15 bases matching TRBD2. Germline assignment: CDR1 MGHRA and CDR2 YSYEKL. This CDR3 contains 20 residues. V dropped 4 bases and J dropped 5; count of bases not matched to a gene: 17. The CDR3: CASSLHQPGLAGGGDETQYF. The CDR3 DNA is TGCGCCAGCAGCCTGCACCAACCGGGACTAGCGGGGGGAGGCGATGAGACCCAGTACTTC.

This clonotype has a handful of counts. The chain uses TRBV6-4 and TRBJ2-1; 9 bases match TRBD1. CDR1 is MRHNA and CDR2 is SNTAGT in the germline V gene. V was pared by 5 bases and J by 3 bases, with 5 bases of the junction left unmatched. The CDR3 length is 15 residues. CDR3 bases: TGTGCCAGCAGTCCCGGGACAGGGAACTACAATGAGCAGTTCTTC. Translation gives CASSPGTGNYNEQFF.

This clonotype was picked up a small number of times. The chain carries TRBV19 and TRBJ1-3; maybe TRBD1 (5 bases). This CDR3 is built from 14 residues. Germline V gene sequence: CDR1 LNHDA, CDR2 SQIVND (reference sequence). The V end lost 8 bases, the J end lost 0 bases, and 11 bases lay between the germline ends. Written as DNA, the CDR3 is TGTGCCAGTCAGAGACAGCTCTCTGGAAACACCATATATTTT. Translated: CASQRQLSGNTIYF.

This chain connects TRBV5-1 to TRBJ2-2; 7 positions agree with TRBD1. Germline V gene lookup returns CDR1 SGHRS and CDR2 YFSETQ. V dropped 3 bases and J dropped 3; count of bases not matched to a gene: 5. This CDR3 region has 15 residues. The CDR3 protein is CASSSRTGYTGELFF. CDR3 DNA sequence: TGCGCCAGCAGCTCAAGGACAGGCTACACCGGGGAGCTGTTTTTT.

On this clonotype: A read error may produce the germline difference seen at one junction end. V is TRBV5-1 and J is TRBJ1-3, with TRBD1 identical over 10 bases. Germline V gives CDR1 SGHRS, CDR2 YFSETQ. The CDR3 length is 16 residues. The CDR3 sequence: CASSRDRGRSGNTIYF. The CDR3 DNA reads as TGTGCCAGCAGCCGGGACAGGGGACGTTCTGGAAACACCATATATTTT.

This rearrangement joins TRBV12-3 or TRBV12-4 to TRBJ1-4; 9 nucleotides match TRBD1. CDR3 length: 15 residues. V lost 7 bases to trimming and J lost 6 bases; unmatched junction nucleotides: 9. The CDR3 protein is CASTKGGQGDEKLFF. CDR3 coding DNA: TGTGCCAGCACCAAGGGGGGACAGGGTGATGAAAAACTGTTTTTT.

The rearrangement uses TRBV20-1 and TRBJ2-1; D uncertain. The germline V gene encodes CDR1 DFQATT and CDR2 SNEGSKA (reference sequence). Trimming pared 3 bases from V and 11 bases from J, leaving 11 bases between. The CDR3 has 11 amino acids. The DNA for the CDR3 is TGCAGTGCTAGGCTACGAGCCCAGCAGTTCTTC. Amino acids: CSARLRAQQFF.

The sample holds a few counts of this clonotype. The chain uses TRBV18 and TRBJ2-3; D not resolved. The germline V gene has CDR1 KGHSH and CDR2 LQKENI. V lost 5 bases to trimming and J lost 1 base, with 10 bases between them. This CDR3 contains 14 residues. The CDR3 sequence is CASSSLSGTDTQYF. CDR3 nucleotides: TGTGCCAGCTCAAGTCTAAGCGGCACAGATACGCAGTATTTT.

The chain is built from TRBV28 and TRBJ1-1; D not certain. The CDR3 is 14 amino acids. CDR1 and CDR2 from the germline V gene are MDHEN and SYDVKM. V lost 7 bases to trimming and J lost 4 bases, with 16 bases between them. The CDR3 bases are TGTGCCAGCACACTGCTTCCGCAGTTCACTGAAGCTTTCTTT. Its protein is CASTLLPQFTEAFF.

This clonotype showed up just a few times. The chain has TRBV7-2 and TRBJ1-2; tentatively, D is TRBD1 (6 bases). Germline V gives CDR1 SGHTA, CDR2 FQGNSA. This CDR3 contains 14 residues. V was cut by 5 bases and J by 4 bases, with 14 bases left in between. CDR3 sequence reads: CASSPRQGSYGYTF. CDR3 bases: TGTGCCAGCAGCCCCCGGCAGGGGAGCTATGGCTACACCTTC.

The chain has TRBV5-8 and TRBJ2-1; D possibly uses TRBD1 or TRBD2 (5 bases each). The CDR3 has 13 amino acids. Germline lookup yields CDR1 SGHTS and CDR2 YDEGEE. V was trimmed by 2 bases and J by 13 bases, leaving 16 bases between them. As DNA, the CDR3 is TGTGCCAGCAGCTTCGGGACCAGACTTAGACAGTTCTTC. Its translation is CASSFGTRLRQFF.

This chain links TRBV20-1 with TRBJ2-3; tentative D call: TRBD2 (5 bases). V lost 5 bases and J 5 bases, leaving 14 bases between the germline ends. The germline CDR1 and CDR2 sequences are DFQATT and SNEGSKA (reference sequence). This CDR3 is 13 amino acids long. The DNA of the CDR3 is TGCAGTGCTGATCCCAGCGGAGGAGATACGCAGTATTTT. Amino acid sequence: CSADPSGGDTQYF.

The chain joins TRBV12-3 or TRBV12-4 to TRBJ2-1; 8 nucleotides line up with TRBD2. The ends lost 6 bases at V and 15 bases at J; junction bases unmatched: 7. This CDR3 comprises 11 residues. CDR3 amino acids: CASSLGLGLFF. The CDR3 DNA sequence: TGTGCCAGCAGCCTGGGACTAGGTCTGTTCTTC.

This clonotype is labeled as medium-sized (0.01 to 0.1%). The chain has TRBV29-1 and TRBJ2-3; 8 positions agree with TRBD2. The V gene end was trimmed by 4 bases and the J gene end by 1 base; junction bases not matched to a gene: 10. The germline CDR1 and CDR2 sequences are SQVTM and ANQGSEA. The CDR3 contains 16 residues. The DNA of the CDR3 is TGCAGCGTTGGAGGCCCAGCGGGGGTGCGCACAGATACGCAGTATTTT. As protein: CSVGGPAGVRTDTQYF.